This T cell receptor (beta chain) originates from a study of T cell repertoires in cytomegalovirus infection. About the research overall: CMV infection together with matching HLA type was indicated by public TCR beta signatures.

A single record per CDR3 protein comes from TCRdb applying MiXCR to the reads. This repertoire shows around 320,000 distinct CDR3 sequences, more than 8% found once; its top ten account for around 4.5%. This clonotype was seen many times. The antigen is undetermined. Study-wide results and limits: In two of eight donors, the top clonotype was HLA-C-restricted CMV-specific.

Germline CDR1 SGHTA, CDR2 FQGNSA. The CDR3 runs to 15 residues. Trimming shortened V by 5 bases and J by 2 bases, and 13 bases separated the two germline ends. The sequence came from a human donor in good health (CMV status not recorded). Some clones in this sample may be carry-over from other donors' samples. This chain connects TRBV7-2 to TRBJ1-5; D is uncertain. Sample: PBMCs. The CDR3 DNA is TGTGCCAGCAGCCCGGAACCGGTTGGCAATCAGCCCCAGCATTTT. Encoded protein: CASSPEPVGNQPQHF.